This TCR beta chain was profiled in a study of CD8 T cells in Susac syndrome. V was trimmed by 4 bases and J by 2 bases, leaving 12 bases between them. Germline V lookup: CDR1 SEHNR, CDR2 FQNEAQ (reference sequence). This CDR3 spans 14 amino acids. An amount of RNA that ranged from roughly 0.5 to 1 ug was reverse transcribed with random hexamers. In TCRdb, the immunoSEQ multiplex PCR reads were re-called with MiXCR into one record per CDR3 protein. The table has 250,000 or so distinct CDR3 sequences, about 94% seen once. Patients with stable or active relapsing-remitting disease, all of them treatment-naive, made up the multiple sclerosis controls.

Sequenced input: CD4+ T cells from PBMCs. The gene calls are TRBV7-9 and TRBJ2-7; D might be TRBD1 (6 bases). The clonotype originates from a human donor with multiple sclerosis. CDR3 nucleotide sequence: TGTGCCAGCAGCTACACCGGGACACCCTACGAGCAGTACTTC. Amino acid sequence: CASSYTGTPYEQYF.